This T cell receptor (beta chain) appears in the sequencing data of a study of cytomegalovirus exposure and HLA in healthy donors. Findings and caveats of the study: Altogether, 164 TCR beta chains were recorded as cytomegalovirus-associated. Generally TCR sequences proved uncommon, though certain public TCRs appeared in numerous donors.

Sequenced by immunoSEQ multiplex PCR; TCRdb stores in-frame clones only, minus some. The table has 200,000 or so clones, 84% seen once. CDR1 SEHNR and CDR2 FQNEAQ come from the germline V gene (reference sequence). CDR3 size: 12 residues. V lost 6 bases to trimming and J lost 0 bases, with 4 bases between them. With regard to this clone: Its cognate antigen is unknown.

The donors were in the approximately 120-subject validation cohort; that cohort was separate from the approximately 670-subject first cohort. This TCR derives from a woman in her twenties or thirties in good health and CMV-seropositive. The source material was PBMCs. The chain is built from TRBV7-9 and TRBJ2-3, with D unresolved. CDR3 amino acids: CASRLSTDTQYF. The CDR3 DNA is TGTGCCAGCAGGCTAAGCACAGATACGCAGTATTTT.